This entry concerns a single T cell receptor beta chain. Its antigen is undetermined. V was pared by 2 bases and J by 1 base, with 9 bases between. Germline V gene sequence: CDR1 SGHKS, CDR2 YYEKEE (reference sequence). The CDR3 consists of 14 residues. This sample is part of a study of T cell responses to AZD1222 COVID-19 vaccine. Overall study findings and caveats: Spike was spanned by vaccine-associated CD4 TCRs, with dominance at 160-218 and 743-854. The sample set comprised mostly white British donors with more females, and clonal diversity was possibly underestimated. Variant regions that are unmutated are reportedly the target of nearly half of spike-specific TCRs. It was only a handful of AZD1222 recipients who were seropositive at baseline.

Sequencing was performed with immunoSEQ multiplex PCR; in TCRdb, only in-frame clones are kept and a portion is missing. Of around 120,000 clones listed, approximately 85% are singletons. The TCR originated in an adult in good health. Material: peripheral blood, obtained on day 0 of AZD1222 vaccination. The chain has TRBV5-5 and TRBJ1-1, with D uncertain. In DNA form, the CDR3 reads TGTGCCAGCAGCTTTAGGAGTTGGAACACTGAAGCTTTCTTT. Translation gives CASSFRSWNTEAFF.